One sample yielded the 6 T cell receptor beta chains listed below, sequenced in a study of cytomegalovirus exposure and HLA in healthy donors. Researchers ran the PCR with 60 Vbeta and 13 Jbeta primers. Sequencing used immunoSEQ multiplex PCR; TCRdb keeps in-frame clones, though not all of them. The sample table sets out about 130,000 clones. Sequencing used PBMCs. The receptors come from a man aged 18 to 29 in good health and CMV-seronegative.

The chain has TRBV7-2 and TRBJ1-3; 7 bases align to TRBD1. The CDR3 totals 19 residues. Germline CDR1 SGHTA, CDR2 FQGNSA. V lost 1 base and J lost 4; bases outside the gene matches: 16. CDR3 coding DNA: TGTGCCAGCAGCTTAGGAGGGGCGGGCAGGGGGTCTGTCGGAAACACCATATATTTT. Protein sequence: CASSLGGAGRGSVGNTIYF.

For the CDR3, the DNA is TGTGCCAGCAGCTTGGCAGGCGGAGCGGACCATGGCTACACCTTC. Encoded protein: CASSLAGGADHGYTF. The chain recombines TRBV5-6 with TRBJ1-2; D is undetermined. Germline CDR1 SGHDT, CDR2 YYEEEE. There are 15 residues in the CDR3. Deletions cut 0 bases from V and 6 bases from J, with 15 bases between.

The CDR3 DNA reads TGTGCCAGTAGTATTCTTGGACAGCCATACTCTGGAAACACCATATATTTT. This sequence encodes CASSILGQPYSGNTIYF. The chain employs TRBV19 and TRBJ1-3; the D gene is possibly TRBD1 (6 bases). This CDR3 spans 17 amino acids. Germline CDR1 reads LNHDA; CDR2 reads SQIVND (reference sequence). V was clipped by 3 bases and J by 0 bases, with 15 bases between them.

The rearrangement links TRBV7-9 to TRBJ2-7, with TRBD1 matching over 8 bases. Germline V gene lookup returns CDR1 SEHNR and CDR2 FQNEAQ (reference sequence). This CDR3 has 15 amino acids. The V segment lost 1 base and the J segment 2 bases; nucleotides outside the gene matches: 4. The CDR3 here is CASSLGGQGPYEQYF. Written as DNA, the CDR3 is TGTGCCAGCAGCTTAGGAGGACAGGGCCCCTACGAGCAGTACTTC.

The chain combines TRBV6-5 with TRBJ1-2, with 7 nucleotides matching TRBD1. This CDR3 region has 15 residues. The germline V gene has CDR1 MNHEY and CDR2 SVGAGI. The trim removed 0 bases at V and 4 bases at J, leaving 5 bases unmatched. The CDR3 DNA sequence: TGTGCCAGCAGTTACTCTGTAGGGGGCACCTATGGCTACACCTTC. Translation gives CASSYSVGGTYGYTF.

The chain employs TRBV5-1 and TRBJ1-4; no definite D call. The germline V and J ends were trimmed by 4 bases and 2 bases, with 9 bases remaining between them. From germline, CDR1 is SGHRS and CDR2 YFSETQ. This CDR3 has 14 residues. CDR3 residues: CASSPGMTNEKLFF. CDR3 coding DNA: TGCGCCAGCAGCCCGGGGATGACTAATGAAAAACTGTTTTTT.